This entry is about one T cell receptor (beta chain). Its antigen remains unidentified. TCRdb reprocessed the reads with MiXCR, giving one entry per CDR3 protein. This sample has 640,000 or so distinct CDR3 sequences; roughly 30% occur once, and the top ten carry around a sixth. These data come from a study of T cell repertoires in cytomegalovirus infection. Study information: Both CMV infection and a matching HLA type were indicated by public TCR beta signatures.

Sequences were derived from cultured PBMCs, sampled from culture after CMV antigen stimulation. This sequence originates from a human donor in good health (CMV status not recorded). Some clones in this sample may be carry-over from other donors' samples.

As DNA, the CDR3 is TGCAGTGCTAGAACTAGCGGGAGAGTCGATGAGCAGTTCTTC. Protein product: CSARTSGRVDEQFF. The chain carries TRBV20-1 and TRBJ2-1, with 11 bases aligning to TRBD2. This CDR3 has 14 amino acids. V was clipped by 2 bases and J by 8 bases; unmatched bases: 5. Germline V gene data show CDR1 as DFQATT and CDR2 as SNEGSKA (reference sequence).